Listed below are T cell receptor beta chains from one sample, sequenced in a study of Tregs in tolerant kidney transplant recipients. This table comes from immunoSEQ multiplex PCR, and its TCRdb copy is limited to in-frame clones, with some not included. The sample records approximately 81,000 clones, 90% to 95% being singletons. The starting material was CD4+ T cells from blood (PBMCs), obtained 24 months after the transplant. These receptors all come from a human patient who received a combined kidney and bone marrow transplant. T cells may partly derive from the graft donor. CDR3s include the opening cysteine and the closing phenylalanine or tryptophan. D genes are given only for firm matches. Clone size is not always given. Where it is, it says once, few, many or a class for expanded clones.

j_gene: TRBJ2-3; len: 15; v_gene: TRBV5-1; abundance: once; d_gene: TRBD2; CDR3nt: TGCGCCAGCAGCTTGGGGACTAGCGGAACAGATACGCAGTATTTT; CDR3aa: CASSLGTSGTDTQYF
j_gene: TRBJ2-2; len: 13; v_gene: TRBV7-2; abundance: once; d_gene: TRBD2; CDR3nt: TGTGCCGGGACTAGCGGGAACACCGGGGAGCTGTTTTTT; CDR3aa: CAGTSGNTGELFF
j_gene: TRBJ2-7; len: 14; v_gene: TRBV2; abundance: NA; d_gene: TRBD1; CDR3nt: TGTGCCAGCAGTGGACAGGGGGTAGTCTACGAGCAGTACTTC; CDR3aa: CASSGQGVVYEQYF
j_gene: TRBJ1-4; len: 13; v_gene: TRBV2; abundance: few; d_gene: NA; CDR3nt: TGTGCCAGCAGTTCCGGGAGTGATGAAAAACTGTTTTTT; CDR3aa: CASSSGSDEKLFF
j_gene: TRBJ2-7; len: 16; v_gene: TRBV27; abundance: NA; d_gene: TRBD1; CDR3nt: TGTGCCAGCAGTTTTCAGCCGGGACAGGGAGCCTACGAGCAGTACTTC; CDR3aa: CASSFQPGQGAYEQYF
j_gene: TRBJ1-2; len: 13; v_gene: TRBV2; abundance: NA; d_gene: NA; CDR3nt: TGTGCCAGCAGTCTAGGCAGACAGTATGGCTACACCTTC; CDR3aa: CASSLGRQYGYTF
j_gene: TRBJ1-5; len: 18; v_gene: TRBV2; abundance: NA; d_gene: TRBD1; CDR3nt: TGTGCCAGCAGCGATATTAAGGGACAGGGACGGAGGAATCAGCCCCAGCATTTT; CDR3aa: CASSDIKGQGRRNQPQHF
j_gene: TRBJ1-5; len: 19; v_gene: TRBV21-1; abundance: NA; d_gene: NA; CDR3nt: TGTGCCAGCAGCAAAGCCGGGACAGAGTCCCTTTATAGCAATCAGCCCCAGCATTTT; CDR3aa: CASSKAGTESLYSNQPQHF
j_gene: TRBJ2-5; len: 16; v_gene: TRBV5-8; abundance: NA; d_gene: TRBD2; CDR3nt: TGTGCCAGCAGCTTGGGTCGGAGCGGGAGGGGAGAGACCCAGTACTTC; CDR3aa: CASSLGRSGRGETQYF
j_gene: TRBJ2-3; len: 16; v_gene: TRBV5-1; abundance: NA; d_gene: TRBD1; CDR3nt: TGCGCCAGCAGCTTGGATGGGACAGGGAGCACAGATACGCAGTATTTT; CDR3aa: CASSLDGTGSTDTQYF
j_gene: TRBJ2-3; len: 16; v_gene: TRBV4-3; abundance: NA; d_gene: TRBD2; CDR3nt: TGCGCCAGCAGCCCTCGGGTGCGGGGGGCCAAAGATACGCAGTATTTT; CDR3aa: CASSPRVRGAKDTQYF
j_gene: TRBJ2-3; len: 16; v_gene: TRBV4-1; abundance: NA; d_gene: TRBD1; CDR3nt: TGCGCCAGCAGCCAAGTCGGGACAGGGCCCACAGATACGCAGTATTTT; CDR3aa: CASSQVGTGPTDTQYF
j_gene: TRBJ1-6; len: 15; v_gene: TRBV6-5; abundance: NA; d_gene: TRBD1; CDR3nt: TGTGCCAGCAGTCCCCGGACAGGGGCTGGATCACCCCTCCACTTT; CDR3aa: CASSPRTGAGSPLHF
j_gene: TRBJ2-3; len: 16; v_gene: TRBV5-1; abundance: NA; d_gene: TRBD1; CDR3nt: TGCGCCAGCAGCTTCAGTCCGGACAGGGGTAAAGATACGCAGTATTTT; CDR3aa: CASSFSPDRGKDTQYF
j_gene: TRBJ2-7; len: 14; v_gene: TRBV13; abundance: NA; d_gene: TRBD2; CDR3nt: TGTGCCAGCAGCTTCCGCGGGGGGGCCGGCGAGCAGTACTTC; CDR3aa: CASSFRGGAGEQYF
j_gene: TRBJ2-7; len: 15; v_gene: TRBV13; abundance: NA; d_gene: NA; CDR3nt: TGTGCCAGCAGCTCCCCCGGGAAGTTTTCCTACGAGCAGTACTTC; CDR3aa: CASSSPGKFSYEQYF
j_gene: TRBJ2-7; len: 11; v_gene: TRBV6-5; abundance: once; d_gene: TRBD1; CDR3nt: TGTGCCAGCAGTACAGGGGGCGAGCAGTACTTC; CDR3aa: CASSTGGEQYF
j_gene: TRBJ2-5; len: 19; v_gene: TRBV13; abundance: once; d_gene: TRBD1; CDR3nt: TGTGCCAGCAGTCCGCGTTCCCCGGGACAGGGGGCTTTAGGAGAGACCCAGTACTTC; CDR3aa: CASSPRSPGQGALGETQYF
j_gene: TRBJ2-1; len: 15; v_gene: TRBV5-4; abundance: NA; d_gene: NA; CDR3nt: TGTGCCAGCAGCTTCCTAGTAGGCACCTACAATGAGCAGTTCTTC; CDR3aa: CASSFLVGTYNEQFF
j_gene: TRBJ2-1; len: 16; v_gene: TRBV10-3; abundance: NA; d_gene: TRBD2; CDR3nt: TGTGCCATCAGTGGGCTAGCGGGAGCGTACTACAATGAGCAGTTCTTC; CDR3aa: CAISGLAGAYYNEQFF
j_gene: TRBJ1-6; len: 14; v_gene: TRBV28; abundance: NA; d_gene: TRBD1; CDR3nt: TGTGCCAGCTGGACAGGGCCTTATAATTCACCCCTCCACTTT; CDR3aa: CASWTGPYNSPLHF
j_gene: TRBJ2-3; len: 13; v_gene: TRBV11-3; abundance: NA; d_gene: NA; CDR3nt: TGTGCCAGCAGTCCGAGGGGGACAGATACGCAGTATTTT; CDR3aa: CASSPRGTDTQYF
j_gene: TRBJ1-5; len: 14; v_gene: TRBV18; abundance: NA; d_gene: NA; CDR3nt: TGTGCCAGCTCACCAACGGGGGGCAATCAGCCCCAGCATTTT; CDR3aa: CASSPTGGNQPQHF
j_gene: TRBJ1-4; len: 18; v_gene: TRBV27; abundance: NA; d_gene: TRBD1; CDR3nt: TGTGCCAGCAGTCCCAGGGGGCTCCTTCAATCAACTAATGAAAAACTGTTTTTT; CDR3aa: CASSPRGLLQSTNEKLFF
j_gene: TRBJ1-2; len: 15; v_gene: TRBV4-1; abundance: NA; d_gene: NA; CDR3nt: TGCGCCAGCAGCCAACCAGACGTAGCCCACTATGGCTACACCTTC; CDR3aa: CASSQPDVAHYGYTF
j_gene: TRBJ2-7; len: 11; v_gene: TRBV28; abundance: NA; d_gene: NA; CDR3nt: TGTGCCAGCGTAGGAGGCTACGAGCAGTACTTC; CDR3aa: CASVGGYEQYF
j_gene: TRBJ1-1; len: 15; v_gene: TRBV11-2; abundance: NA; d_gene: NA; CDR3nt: TGTGCCAGCAGTCCAAGGTTGGGGGCGAACACTGAAGCTTTCTTT; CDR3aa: CASSPRLGANTEAFF
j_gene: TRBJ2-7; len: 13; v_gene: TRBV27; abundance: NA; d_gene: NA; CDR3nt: TGTGCCAGCAGTTTCACACAGGGCTACGAGCAGTACTTC; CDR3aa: CASSFTQGYEQYF
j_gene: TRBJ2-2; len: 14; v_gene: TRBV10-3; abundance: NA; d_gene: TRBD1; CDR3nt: TGTGCCACCCAGGGACAGGGCAACACCGGGGAGCTGTTTTTT; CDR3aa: CATQGQGNTGELFF